This T cell receptor (beta chain) was documented in a study of pediatric ulcerative colitis. Study-level points and caveats: Compared with controls, ulcerative colitis showed greater blood-rectum clone sharing.

The CDR3 runs 15 residues. The V gene lost 0 bases and the J gene lost 4 bases, with 11 bases spanning the gap. Germline CDR1 LGHNA, CDR2 YNFKEQ. The assay was run at survey level. Produced via immunoSEQ multiplex PCR; TCRdb's table is partial and in-frame only. Of some 57,000 clones listed, around 87% are singletons. With regard to this clone: The antigen is undetermined.

Control subjects, colonoscoped for suspected IBD, had macroscopically and histologically normal endoscopy. The blood sample was taken during the colonoscopy visit. The sequenced sample consisted of blood. The chain couples TRBV4-2 to TRBJ2-3; tentatively, D is TRBD2 (6 bases). The receptor was derived from a boy younger than 18 who was a control in a study of pediatric ulcerative colitis. The CDR3 DNA sequence: TGTGCCAGCAGCCAAGATCCCGGGAGTCCAGATACGCAGTATTTT. Protein product: CASSQDPGSPDTQYF.